One sample yielded the 4 T cell receptor beta chains listed below, sequenced in a study of yellow fever vaccine responses in identical twins. TCRdb reanalysed the RT-PCR reads using MiXCR and keeps one entry per CDR3 protein. Of 250 to 350 distinct CDR3 sequences in the sample, about three fifths are singletons; the top ten hold roughly 40%. The sequences come from T cells from blood (PBMCs), unsorted or a sorted subset (not recorded which), collected before or after yellow fever vaccination (not recorded which). The receptors shown here come from a female donor who received the yellow fever vaccine.

In this sample, this clonotype turned up a few times. The rearrangement joins TRBV9 to TRBJ1-6; 11 nucleotides align to TRBD1. This CDR3 spans 14 amino acids. V gave up 3 bases and J gave up 10 bases; unmatched junction bases: 3. Germline V CDR1 and CDR2: SGDLS, YYNGEE. The CDR3 sequence: CASSGTGGESPLHF. The CDR3 DNA is TGTGCCAGCAGCGGGACAGGGGGCGAATCACCCCTCCACTTT.

This rearrangement joins TRBV23-1 to TRBJ2-4; D not resolved. TRBV23-1 is classed as an ORF, of uncertain function. The CDR3 contains 15 residues. V was trimmed by 8 bases and J by 0 bases, leaving 14 bases between them. In nucleotides, the CDR3 is TGCGCCAGCGCTCAAGCCTTTCTAGCCAAAAACATTCAGTACTTC. Amino acid sequence: CASAQAFLAKNIQYF.

The V call is TRBV11-1, the J call TRBJ2-5; the D gene is possibly TRBD2 (6 bases). Germline V gene lookup returns CDR1 SGHAT and CDR2 FQDESV (reference sequence). The CDR3 totals 15 residues. Trimming took off 4 bases at V and 3 bases at J, with 15 bases between the two ends. The CDR3 nucleotides read TGTGCCAGCAGCTCACGACTAGGAGGTGAAGAGACCCAGTACTTC. Residues: CASSSRLGGEETQYF.

This chain uses TRBV13 with TRBJ2-7; no firm D call. This CDR3 contains 11 residues. Germline V lookup: CDR1 PRHDT, CDR2 FYEKMQ (reference sequence). The V end lost 11 bases, the J end lost 2 bases, and 10 bases lay between the germline ends. In DNA form, the CDR3 reads TGTGCCCCCGGTGCTCCCTACGAGCAGTACGTC. Translating it yields CAPGAPYEQYV.